Below are 24 T cell receptor beta chains sequenced from a single sample in a study of tumor T cells in aggressive B-cell lymphoma (dated by TCRdb to 2015 to 2018). Library creation used the immunoSEQ multiplex PCR assay. The immuneACCESS repertoire file appears here via TCRdb, limited to in-frame rearrangements. These files lack a portion of the clones; in checked studies, under half of the deficit traces to unresolved V genes, and the cause of the others is not known. The sample data list approximately 12,000 clones, and approximately 89% of these were observed just once. Roughly 2% of the sample comes from the top ten. Material for sequencing was tumor tissue. The receptors derive from an adult with diffuse large B cell lymphoma.

The gene calls are TRBV2 and TRBJ2-1; possibly TRBD2 for D (5 bases). The CDR3 consists of 15 residues. Germline CDR1 and CDR2: SNHLY and FYNNEI. V lost 1 base and J 2 bases, leaving 9 bases between the germline ends. CDR3 nucleotides: TGTGCCAGCAGTGAAGGGGAGAGAACCTACAATGAGCAGTTCTTC. This codes for CASSEGERTYNEQFF.

The chain has TRBV11-2 and TRBJ2-1, with 9 bases fitting TRBD2. The V and J ends lost 3 bases and 6 bases, in that order; junction bases with no gene match: 3. From germline, CDR1 is SGHAT and CDR2 FQNNGV. This CDR3 has 14 residues. CDR3: CASSLSGRSNEQFF. The CDR3 DNA is TGTGCCAGCAGCTTGAGCGGGAGGAGCAATGAGCAGTTCTTC.

The chain carries TRBV7-9 and TRBJ2-7, with TRBD1 identical over 9 bases. V was pared by 1 base and J by 1 base, with 5 bases of the junction left unmatched. Germline V gene data show CDR1 as SEHNR and CDR2 as FQNEAQ (reference sequence). The CDR3 extends over 16 amino acids. The CDR3 here is CASSLVGQGRSYEQYF. The DNA for the CDR3 is TGTGCCAGCAGCTTAGTGGGACAGGGCCGTTCCTACGAGCAGTACTTC.

This chain links TRBV19 with TRBJ2-3, with D tentatively TRBD1 (5 bases). The CDR3 has 14 amino acids. The germline V gene has CDR1 LNHDA and CDR2 SQIVND (reference sequence). Trimming took off 7 bases at V and 5 bases at J, with 16 bases between the two ends. The CDR3 region has the DNA TGTGCCAGTACCCCGGGCTTTACAGGAGATACGCAGTATTTT. This gives the protein CASTPGFTGDTQYF.

V gene TRBV6-1 combines with J gene TRBJ2-7; 7 nucleotides line up with TRBD2. V gave up 7 bases and J gave up 0 bases; unmatched junction bases: 9. There are 15 residues in the CDR3. Looked up from germline, CDR1 is MNHNS and CDR2 is SASEGT. The CDR3 region is CASTSSLAASYEQYF. In nucleotides, the CDR3 is TGTGCCAGCACGTCTTCGCTAGCGGCCTCCTACGAGCAGTACTTC.

The V call is TRBV5-4, the J call TRBJ1-4; D gene unclear. CDR1 and CDR2 from the germline V gene are SGHNT and YYREEE (reference sequence). The CDR3 has 13 residues. Trimming stripped 1 base from V and 5 bases from J, with 6 bases between. The CDR3 DNA reads TGTGCCAGCAGCTTGACGGGGAATGAAAAACTGTTTTTT. Translation: CASSLTGNEKLFF.

The V gene is TRBV6-1, the J gene TRBJ1-4; TRBD1 might be the D (6 bases). The V gene's germline CDR1 is MNHNS and CDR2 SASEGT. V dropped 5 bases and J dropped 5 bases, with 15 bases sitting between them. This CDR3 is 15 amino acids long. In DNA form, the CDR3 reads TGTGCCAGCAGTCCTCCGACAGGCAAAAATGAAAAACTGTTTTTT. This sequence encodes CASSPPTGKNEKLFF.

In regard to this clone: Distinct nucleotide sequences in the sample also encode this CDR3. The chain employs TRBV11-2 and TRBJ2-1, with D possibly TRBD1 on 6 matching bases. Germline V gives CDR1 SGHAT, CDR2 FQNNGV. The CDR3 covers 15 residues. V was clipped by 0 bases and J by 4 bases, with 10 bases between them. DNA for the CDR3: TGTGCCAGCAGCTTAGACAGGGGACCATACAATGAGCAGTTCTTC. Encoded protein: CASSLDRGPYNEQFF.

The chain couples TRBV5-6 to TRBJ2-1; D unresolved. Trimming removed 3 bases at V and 6 bases at J, with 10 bases between. The length of the CDR3 is 13 residues. Germline V gene sequence: CDR1 SGHDT, CDR2 YYEEEE. The CDR3 reads CASSSGSTNEQFF. CDR3 nucleotides: TGTGCCAGCAGCTCCGGGTCTACCAATGAGCAGTTCTTC. Filled out from reference TRBV5-6 and TRBJ2-1, the complete variable domain reads DAGVTQSPTHLIKTRGQQVTLRCSPKSGHDTVSWYQQALGQGPQFIFQYYEEEERQRGNFPDRFSGHQFPNYSSELNVNALLLGDSALYLCASSSGSTNEQFFGPGTRLTVL.

Points on this clone: Different DNA sequences within this sample yield the same CDR3. This chain joins TRBV15 and TRBJ2-5, with TRBD2 matching over 7 bases. Germline loops: CDR1 LNHNV, CDR2 YYDKDF (reference sequence). This CDR3 region has 18 residues. V shed 0 bases, J shed 1 base, and the junction held 11 bases outside the gene matches. CDR3 sequence reads: CATSRDLGRGPRQETQYF. The CDR3 DNA reads TGTGCCACCAGCAGAGATCTAGGGAGGGGACCCCGCCAAGAGACCCAGTACTTC.

The CDR3 is CSATGHYEQYF. CDR3 DNA sequence: TGCAGTGCTACAGGGCACTACGAGCAGTACTTC. The chain joins TRBV20-1 to TRBJ2-7; D perhaps matches TRBD1 (5 bases). Germline V lookup: CDR1 DFQATT, CDR2 SNEGSKA (reference sequence). V lost 4 bases and J lost 3, with 7 bases in between. The CDR3 consists of 11 residues.

The sample holds a few counts of this clone. The chain employs TRBV19 and TRBJ2-2, with D tentatively TRBD1 (6 bases). CDR3 length: 13 residues. Germline V gene sequence: CDR1 LNHDA, CDR2 SQIVND (reference sequence). Trimming cost V 4 bases and J 3 bases, with 6 bases left between them. The CDR3 region is CASSNRDTGELFF. CDR3 nucleotides: TGTGCCAGTAGTAACAGGGACACCGGGGAGCTGTTTTTT.

V and J are TRBV4-3 and TRBJ2-7; a weak D match, TRBD2 (6 bases). The CDR3 sequence is 13 residues long. Germline-derived CDR1 and CDR2 are LGHNA and YSLEER. V was pared by 3 bases and J by 2 bases, with 8 bases between. For the CDR3, the DNA is TGCGCCAGCAGCCAGCGGGGCACCTACGAGCAGTACTTC. The encoded protein is CASSQRGTYEQYF.

V and J are TRBV18 and TRBJ2-7; TRBD1 is a possible D gene (6 bases). The V gene's germline CDR1 is KGHSH and CDR2 LQKENI. CDR3 length equals 12 residues. Trimming left V 1 base short and J 5 bases short, with 6 bases between. The CDR3 loop is CASSPRQDEQYF. CDR3 sequence (DNA): TGTGCCAGCTCACCACGACAGGACGAGCAGTACTTC.

The V gene is TRBV10-3, the J gene TRBJ2-3, with 13 bases fitting TRBD2. J gave up 2 bases and V 8 bases, and 7 bases lay outside the gene matches. This CDR3 has 16 amino acids. Looked up from germline, CDR1 is ENHRY and CDR2 is SYGVKD. The CDR3 sequence is CAIEPTSGRATDTQYF. In nucleotides, the CDR3 is TGTGCCATCGAACCTACTAGCGGGAGGGCCACAGATACGCAGTATTTT.

This rearrangement joins TRBV27 to TRBJ1-2; maybe TRBD1 (6 bases). Germline assignment: CDR1 MNHEY and CDR2 SMNVEV (reference sequence). V was cut by 5 bases and J by 4 bases, with 14 bases left in between. The CDR3 extends over 14 amino acids. In nucleotides, the CDR3 is TGTGCCAGCAGTAACCGACAGGCTCTCTATGGCTACACCTTC. Its translation is CASSNRQALYGYTF.

This clone has only one observation. The V gene is TRBV7-9, the J gene TRBJ2-4; 8 bases are a match to TRBD1. The CDR3 sequence is 16 residues long. After removal of 5 bases from V and 3 bases from J, the junction contained 9 bases not matched to a gene. CDR1 and CDR2 from the germline V gene are SEHNR and FQNEAQ (reference sequence). This CDR3 is CASSPQMTGVKNIQYF. The CDR3 coding sequence is TGTGCCAGCAGCCCCCAGATGACAGGGGTCAAAAACATTCAGTACTTC.

The chain carries TRBV7-9 and TRBJ2-1; D gene ambiguous. Germline V gene sequence: CDR1 SEHNR, CDR2 FQNEAQ (reference sequence). The CDR3 totals 14 residues. The germline V and J ends were trimmed by 3 bases and 6 bases, with 12 bases remaining between them. The DNA of the CDR3 is TGTGCCAGCAGCTTTTGGGCAGATCGCAATGAGCAGTTCTTC. Translating it yields CASSFWADRNEQFF.

The chain recombines TRBV5-1 with TRBJ2-4; 8 nucleotides line up with TRBD1. The CDR3 has 15 residues. The junction had 7 bases not matched to a gene; V was cut back by 3 bases and J by 5 bases. Germline assignment: CDR1 SGHRS and CDR2 YFSETQ. The CDR3 DNA sequence: TGCGCCAGCAGCTGGGAAACAGGGGGGCAAAACATTCAGTACTTC. Translation: CASSWETGGQNIQYF.

The gene calls are TRBV27 and TRBJ2-3; TRBD2 matches 10 bases. The trim removed 2 bases at V and 1 base at J, leaving 3 bases unmatched. The CDR3 sequence is 16 residues long. Germline-derived CDR1 and CDR2 are MNHEY and SMNVEV (reference sequence). CDR3 nucleotides: TGTGCCAGCAGTTTAAGGCTAGCGGGAGGCACAGATACGCAGTATTTT. Residues: CASSLRLAGGTDTQYF.

This clone was detected only once. The germline gene is not matched at one end of the junction; a read error may be the cause. This chain connects TRBV4-1 to TRBJ2-3; 7 bases are shared with TRBD2. The CDR3 is 16 residues long. Germline loops: CDR1 MGHRA, CDR2 YSYEKL. The CDR3 DNA is TGTGCCAGCAGCCTTTCGCAGGGAGTTAGCGGGGATACGCAGTATTTT. It codes for CASSLSQGVSGDTQYF.

CDR3 nucleotides: TGTGCCATCAGTGAGTCGACCGGGACAGGGACAGATACGCAGTATTTT. Translation gives CAISESTGTGTDTQYF. The rearrangement uses TRBV10-3 and TRBJ2-3; 9 nucleotides line up with TRBD1. V lost 0 bases to trimming and J lost 3 bases; unmatched junction nucleotides: 4. This CDR3 has 16 amino acids. Germline CDR1 ENHRY, CDR2 SYGVKD.

This chain joins TRBV28 and TRBJ2-1; D not certain. The CDR3 loop spans 13 amino acids. V was clipped by 3 bases and J by 4 bases, with 7 bases between them. The V gene's germline CDR1 is MDHEN and CDR2 SYDVKM. Written as DNA, the CDR3 is TGTGCCAGCAGTTTTGCAGGATACAATGAGCAGTTCTTC. Translated, it gives CASSFAGYNEQFF.

V gene TRBV5-5 combines with J gene TRBJ1-1; 7 positions match TRBD1. Germline V gene lookup returns CDR1 SGHKS and CDR2 YYEKEE (reference sequence). J was trimmed by 0 bases and V by 3 bases; bases with no gene match: 5. This CDR3 spans 15 amino acids. This CDR3 is CASSYTGAMNTEAFF. The CDR3 DNA follows: TGTGCCAGCAGCTACACAGGGGCCATGAACACTGAAGCTTTCTTT.